This TCR beta chain was documented in a study of blood T cells in healthy people across ages (dated by TCRdb to between 2014 and 2016). Looking at the study overall: In model experiments, roughly one uniquely barcoded TCR beta cDNA molecule per two T cells was captured by template switching. The study measured age-related changes in TCR beta repertoire diversity using deep sequencing normalized with unique cDNA molecular identifiers. The donors were divided into four age groups: young (average approximately 16 years), middle-aged (roughly 40), aged (around 67) and long-lived (roughly 82). To avoid experimental bias, donors of different ages were randomly spread across the sequencing lanes. For two donors (one aged 18 to 29 and one aged 80 or older), the study analyzed two additional independent replicas of 1 million unique cDNA reads from the same blood draw. Summary of the overall study and its limitations: Because profiling used bulk unsorted PBMCs, naive and antigen-experienced compartments could not be compared conclusively. Because the CMV infection status of the donors was unknown, age-related changes in expanded clonotypes may potentially have been confounded. Compared with the aged group, the long-lived group had more naive CD4+ T cells, fewer expanded clones and increased TCR diversity, suggesting age selection. Estimates of total diversity from one million sequenced T cells were regarded as lower bounds and underestimates. A strong correlation was found between observed TCR beta diversity and the percentage of naive T cells measured by flow cytometry. Observed TCR beta diversity per million T cells fell roughly linearly with age, and a significant reduction was already apparent by age roughly 40.

Systemically healthy Caucasian individuals from Russia, 35 to 50 in total and aged roughly 6 to 90 years, were included as donors. Each donor gave 8.5 to 10 milliliters of peripheral blood, collected into EDTA-treated Vacutainer tubes. Ficoll-Paque density-gradient centrifugation was used to isolate PBMCs, with at least 6 million obtained per sample. Total RNA was extracted from PBMCs with Trizol reagent, with at least 5.5 micrograms obtained per sample. For every donor, flow cytometry on a PBMC aliquot measured the percentage of naive CD45RAhigh/CD27high T cells. Libraries were prepared through 5' RACE. Sequencing was performed on an Illumina HiSeq 2500. The second PCR ran for roughly 7 to 11 cycles and used a J-beta primer mix along with a sample-barcoded 5' primer. Each TCR beta cDNA molecule received a unique molecular identifier from a template-switch 5' adaptor carrying 12 random nucleotides. Each sample yielded at least 2.5 million CDR3-containing paired-end reads. All of the RNA was converted into first-strand cDNA using the Mint cDNA synthesis kit, with a TRBC-specific oligonucleotide serving as the primer. After uracil-DNA glycosylase treatment, a first 18-cycle PCR used universal primers M1SS and BC2_uni_R on all cDNA. The original pipeline was this. For normalization, 1 million high-quality reads, each with a distinct molecular identifier, were randomly selected from each sample. Instead of being binned into consensus sequences, reads that shared molecular identifiers were thrown out. CDR3 identification, clonotype clustering and error correction used MiTCR with a Q25 quality threshold and the strictest error-elimination algorithm. A nonparametric unseen species model with Euler transformation was used to estimate lower-bound total TCR beta diversity. TCRdb reanalyzed the raw reads on its own, using fastp at Q25 for trimming and MiXCR for clone calling, and kept in-frame beta chains. Merged by CDR3 protein, the rows form single entries marked with the most common genes and DNA. TCRdb, not the original authors, processed these V and J calls. Recorded for this sample are 1.5 million to 2 million distinct CDR3 sequences; about 28% of them occurred a single time. Clones ranked in the top ten supply about 8% of the sample.

This clonotype was seen many times. Its antigen has not been determined. Base qualities are missing; no much larger clone stands one base away. The junction carries 14 bases between V and J, which are trimmed by 8 bases and 6 bases respectively. The CDR3 contains 12 residues, cysteine and phenylalanine counted. Only CDR3 DNA is held: 36 bases, read in frame from base 1. Looking up the germline V gene yields CDR1 ENHRY and CDR2 SYGVKD. The receptor's source is a woman aged 25 to 39 in good health. The V and J genes are TRBV10-3 and TRBJ2-7, with the D assignment possibly TRBD1 or TRBD2, given 5 matching bases for each. Sequenced material: blood. CDR3 protein: CAIHGTTGEQYF. The DNA sequence is TGTGCCATCCACGGGACGACGGGCGAGCAGTACTTC.